This T cell receptor beta chain derives from a study of blood T cell repertoires in COVID-19. Across the study: Both acute and convalescent COVID-19 samples were obtained from the United States, Italy and Spain.

In the authors' methods: Reference gene primer amplification gave nucleated cell count estimates. TCRdb keeps only in-frame clones here, not all; method: immunoSEQ multiplex PCR. V and J calls and clone size follow that table, whereas D and trimming were derived from the DNA. The sample comprises around 100,000 clones, 65% to 85% of which are singletons, and 15% to 20% rests with the top ten. This CDR3 spans 15 amino acids. Germline CDR1 and CDR2: SGHNT and YYREEE (reference sequence). V dropped 4 bases and J dropped 2 bases, with 14 bases sitting between them. The V and J genes are TRBV5-4 and TRBJ2-3, with D possibly TRBD2 on 5 matching bases. This TCR was recovered from a woman in her sixties or seventies with acute or convalescent COVID-19. Specimen: peripheral blood. In nucleotides, the CDR3 is TGTGCCAGCAGCCAATCCGGGAAAATCACAGATACGCAGTATTTT. Protein: CASSQSGKITDTQYF.